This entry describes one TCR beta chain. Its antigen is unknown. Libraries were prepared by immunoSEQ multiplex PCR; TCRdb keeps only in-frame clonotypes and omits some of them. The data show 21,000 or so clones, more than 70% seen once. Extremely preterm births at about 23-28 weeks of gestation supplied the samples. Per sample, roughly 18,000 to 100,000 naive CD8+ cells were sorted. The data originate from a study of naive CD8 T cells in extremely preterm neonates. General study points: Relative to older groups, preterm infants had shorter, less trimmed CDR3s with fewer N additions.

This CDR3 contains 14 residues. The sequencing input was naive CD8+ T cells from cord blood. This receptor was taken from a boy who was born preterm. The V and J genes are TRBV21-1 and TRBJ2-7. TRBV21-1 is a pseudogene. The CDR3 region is CASSKDGWVNEQYF. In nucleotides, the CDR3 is TGTGCCAGCAGCAAGGATGGGTGGGTCAACGAGCAGTACTTC.